This T cell receptor beta chain was recorded in a study of shared clonotypes between healthy human individuals. Study information: The donor group consisted of a couple of women and three men, aged 18 to 49.

Germline V gives CDR1 KGHSH, CDR2 LQKENI. The CDR3 sequence is 15 residues long. The junction had 12 bases not matched to a gene; V was cut back by 4 bases and J by 7 bases. The deep-level immunoSEQ assay was used. The data were produced by immunoSEQ multiplex PCR, yet TCRdb's version contains in-frame clones alone and is incomplete. The repertoire holds more than 2 million clones, 95% seen once, with 0.13% in the top ten. Nashville, Tennessee was home to all donors, each a Caucasian adult. Researchers partitioned CD4+ cells into CD45RA+ naive and CD45RA-negative memory subsets. Sequencing was done on a sample of naive CD4+ T cells sorted from blood. Subset in this sample: CD45RA+ positively selected. J is TRBJ2-7 and V is TRBV18; the match to TRBD1 covers 8 bases. The source of this sequence is a man between 18 and 35 years old in good health. CDR3 protein: CASSRTGTGLGEQYF. Here the CDR3 DNA reads TGTGCCAGCTCACGTACCGGGACAGGCCTAGGAGAGCAGTACTTC.